Presented here are 8 T cell receptor beta chains from one specimen sequenced in a study of OX40 agonist ivuxolimab in advanced cancers. Libraries were constructed by the immunoSEQ multiplex PCR assay. TCRdb limited this immuneACCESS table to in-frame rearrangements with V and J called. A share of clones is missing; checked studies link under half to unresolved V genes, and the rest is unexplained. This sample lists around 54,000 clones; about 91% were detected once. The ten most abundant clones make up 8.7% of the sample. Sample: CD4+ or CD8+ T cells sorted from blood, taken in a trial of the OX40 agonist ivuxolimab. Source of these receptors: an adult with an advanced solid tumor such as melanoma, head and neck, liver or kidney cancer.

The chain employs TRBV5-4 and TRBJ2-3; 7 bases fit TRBD2. The ends lost 1 base at V and 4 bases at J; junction bases unmatched: 6. Germline V gene sequence: CDR1 SGHNT, CDR2 YYREEE (reference sequence). This CDR3 region has 15 residues. The CDR3 protein is CASSLMGGSSDTQYF. In DNA, the CDR3 is TGTGCCAGCAGCTTGATGGGCGGGAGTTCAGATACGCAGTATTTT.

In this sample, this clone turned up once. The rearrangement joins TRBV11-2 to TRBJ2-7; tentative D call: TRBD1 (5 bases). Between the trimmed V and J ends, which lost 5 bases and 6 bases, there was a span of 20 bases. The length of the CDR3 is 15 residues. CDR1 and CDR2 from the germline V gene are SGHAT and FQNNGV. The CDR3 here is CASSPGASGHGEQYF. DNA of the CDR3: TGTGCCAGCAGCCCAGGAGCTTCAGGGCATGGCGAGCAGTACTTC.

The chain has TRBV19 and TRBJ1-1, with no clear D. CDR1 LNHDA and CDR2 SQIVND come from the germline V gene (reference sequence). This CDR3 has 15 amino acids. V was pared by 3 bases and J by 2 bases, with 13 bases between. Here the CDR3 DNA reads TGTGCCAGTAGTATGATAGGAAGAATTAACACTGAAGCTTTCTTT. This gives the protein CASSMIGRINTEAFF.

Regarding this clone: Sequence at one end of the junction differs from germline and may be a read error. This sequence joins TRBV5-1 and TRBJ2-7, with 8 nucleotides matching TRBD1. CDR3 size: 12 residues. The V gene's germline CDR1 is SGHRS and CDR2 YFSETQ. For the CDR3, the DNA is TGCGCCAGCAGCCAGGACAGGGAATGGTGGCACTTC. Encoded protein: CASSQDREWWHF. Full variable domain (rest looked up from reference TRBV5-1 and TRBJ2-7): KAGVTQTPRYLIKTRGQQVTLSCSPISGHRSVSWYQQTPGQGLQFLFEYFSETQRNKGNFPGRFSGRQFSNSRSEMNVSTLELGDSALYLCASSQDREWWHFGPGTRLTVT.

V usage is TRBV28 and J usage is TRBJ1-4; a possible D gene is TRBD1 (6 bases). V was shortened by 5 bases and J by 2 bases, with 15 bases between the two germline ends. Germline loops: CDR1 MDHEN, CDR2 SYDVKM. The length of the CDR3 is 16 residues. The CDR3 DNA reads TGTGCCAGCAGTCCCCAGGGGATTGGCACTAATGAAAAACTGTTTTTT. It specifies CASSPQGIGTNEKLFF. Full variable domain (missing parts from reference TRBV28 and TRBJ1-4): DVKVTQSSRYLVKRTGEKVFLECVQDMDHENMFWYRQDPGLGLRLIYFSYDVKMKEKGDIPEGYSVSREKKERFSLILESASTNQTSMYLCASSPQGIGTNEKLFFGSGTQLSVL.

V gene TRBV9 combines with J gene TRBJ2-7, with 7 bases lining up with TRBD1. CDR1 and CDR2 (germline): SGDLS, YYNGEE. J lost 0 bases, V lost 3 bases, and 3 bases had no gene match. This CDR3 spans 14 amino acids. The CDR3 nucleotides read TGTGCCAGCAGCGCCGAGGGGGCCTCCTACGAGCAGTACTTC. Protein sequence: CASSAEGASYEQYF.

V and J are TRBV6-5 and TRBJ1-2; D unresolved. V lost 0 bases to trimming and J lost 0 bases, with 11 bases between them. The CDR3 sequence is 16 residues long. CDR1 and CDR2 from the germline V gene are MNHEY and SVGAGI. CDR3 sequence (DNA): TGTGCCAGCAGTTACTCGAGGGTCGGGGCTAACTATGGCTACACCTTC. Protein: CASSYSRVGANYGYTF.

The chain recombines TRBV7-8 with TRBJ2-5, with D perhaps TRBD2 (5 bases). The CDR3 consists of 12 residues. V was cut by 5 bases and J by 4 bases, with 8 bases left in between. Germline V gene lookup returns CDR1 SGHVS and CDR2 FQNEAQ. CDR3 amino acids: CASSLAGETQYF. CDR3 in DNA: TGTGCCAGCAGCCTTGCGGGAGAGACCCAGTACTTC.